This TCR beta chain appears in the sequencing data of a study of cytotoxic CD8 clonotypes in ibrutinib-treated CLL. Study in general: Outcomes included around 24 partial and 2 complete responses; after median roughly 66 months, approximately 14 stayed remitted and 12 progressed. Study-wide results and caveats: There were few public clonotypes, and on treatment they contracted or stayed stable. A rise in clonality was seen at ibrutinib response, and a fall back toward baseline was seen at progression.

This CDR3 region has 15 residues. V was cut by 0 bases and J by 0 bases, with 12 bases left in between. The V gene's germline CDR1 is GTSNPN and CDR2 SVGIG (reference sequence). With respect to this clone: Its antigen is undetermined.

Clones were read by immunoSEQ multiplex PCR, and TCRdb kept only the in-frame ones, dropping some. The sample includes roughly 52,000 clones, approximately 50% of them seen just once. The rearrangement links TRBV30 to TRBJ2-7; unclear D gene. The specimen was PBMCs, collected after 12 months of ibrutinib treatment. This receptor was identified in a human donor with chronic lymphocytic leukemia. The CDR3 DNA sequence: TGTGCCTGGAGTGTTGGGCTAGATAGCTCCTACGAGCAGTACTTC. Its protein product is CAWSVGLDSSYEQYF.